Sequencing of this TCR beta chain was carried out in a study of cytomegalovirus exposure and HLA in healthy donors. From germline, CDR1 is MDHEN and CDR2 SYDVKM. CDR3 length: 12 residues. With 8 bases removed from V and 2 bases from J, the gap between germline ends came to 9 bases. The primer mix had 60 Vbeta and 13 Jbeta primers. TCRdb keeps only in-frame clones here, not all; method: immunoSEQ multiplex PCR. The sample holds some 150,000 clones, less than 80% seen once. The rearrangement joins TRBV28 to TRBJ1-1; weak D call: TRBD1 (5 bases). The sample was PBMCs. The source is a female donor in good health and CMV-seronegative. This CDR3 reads CASAQGNTEAFF. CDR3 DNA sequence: TGTGCCAGCGCCCAGGGTAACACTGAAGCTTTCTTT.